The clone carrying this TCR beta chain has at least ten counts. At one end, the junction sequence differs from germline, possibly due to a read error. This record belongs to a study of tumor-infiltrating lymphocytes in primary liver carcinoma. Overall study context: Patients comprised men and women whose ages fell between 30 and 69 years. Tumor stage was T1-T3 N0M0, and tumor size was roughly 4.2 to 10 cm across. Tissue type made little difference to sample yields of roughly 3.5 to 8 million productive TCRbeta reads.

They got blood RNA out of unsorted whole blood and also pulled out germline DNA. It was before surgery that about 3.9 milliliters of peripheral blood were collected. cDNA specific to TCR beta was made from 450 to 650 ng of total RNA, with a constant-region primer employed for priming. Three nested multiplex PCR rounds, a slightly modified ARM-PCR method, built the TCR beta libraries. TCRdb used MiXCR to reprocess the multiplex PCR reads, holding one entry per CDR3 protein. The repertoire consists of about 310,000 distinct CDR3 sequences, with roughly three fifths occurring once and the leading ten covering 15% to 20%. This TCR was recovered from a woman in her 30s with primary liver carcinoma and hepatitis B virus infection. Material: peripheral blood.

The CDR3 spells CASSLATGTSPTGFF. The CDR3 coding sequence is TGTGCCAGCAGTCTAGCCACCGGGACTAGCCCCACGGGGTTCTTC. The chain combines TRBV12-3 or TRBV12-4 with TRBJ2-1; 9 bases are a match to TRBD2. The CDR3 length is 15 residues.